Described below is a single T cell receptor beta chain sequence and its context. The antigen remains undetermined. TCRdb keeps only in-frame clones here, not all; method: immunoSEQ multiplex PCR. The data show roughly 100,000 clones, with 90% seen just once and approximately 0.49% held by the top ten. The source of the sample is a study of OX40 agonist ivuxolimab in advanced cancers. Study-level background: Therapy given before enrollment (anti-PD-1, anti-PD-L1 or anti-CTLA-4) was allowed, and 40% to 45% had some. Study-wide results and limits: Expanded clones belonging to CD8+ T cells outnumbered, on average, those of CD4+.

V shed 6 bases and J 8 bases; nucleotides not matched to a gene: 8. This CDR3 is 15 amino acids long. Germline V gene data show CDR1 as MDHEN and CDR2 as SYDVKM. The source was CD4+ or CD8+ T cells sorted from blood, collected in a trial of the OX40 agonist ivuxolimab. This sequence originates from an adult with an advanced solid tumor such as melanoma, head and neck, liver or kidney cancer. The chain links TRBV28 to TRBJ2-4; 12 bases fit TRBD1. The CDR3 region has the DNA TGTGCCAGCAGCCCCGGGGGGACAGGGGGCGACATTCAGTACTTC. Translating gives CASSPGGTGGDIQYF.